The source of this T cell receptor (beta chain) is a study of cytomegalovirus exposure and HLA in healthy donors. Across the whole study: The study's early data release held about 85 million unique TCRs from HLA-typed donors. Broader study findings: A later analysis found most CMV-associated TCR beta chains apparently HLA-restricted. Earlier analysis looked at TCR beta V segments, and most were productive about 90% or about 30% of the time. A later analysis associated 16,951 TCR beta sequences with HLA alleles at a 0.05 false discovery rate.

Points on this clone: Its antigen is not identified.

V dropped 4 bases and J dropped 6; count of bases not matched to a gene: 10. Germline assignment: CDR1 MNHEY and CDR2 SVGAGI. CDR3 length: 16 residues. The PCR was carried out with 60 Vbeta primers and 13 Jbeta primers. Profiling relied on immunoSEQ multiplex PCR, and the TCRdb table lists in-frame clones only, not all of them. This table holds 110,000 to 150,000 clones, less than 10% found once. V usage is TRBV6-5 and J usage is TRBJ2-3, with 10 bases that match TRBD1. Sequencing used PBMCs. The receptor was derived from a middle-aged man in good health and CMV-seronegative. CDR3 coding DNA: TGTGCCAGCAGTTTAGCCGGGACAGGGGCGGGGGATACGCAGTATTTT. Translating it yields CASSLAGTGAGDTQYF.